A selection of T cell receptor beta chains follows, all from one sample in a study of beta chain features in type 1 diabetes. The method was immunoSEQ multiplex PCR; TCRdb's version includes in-frame clones alone and lacks a portion of them. The table has some 99,000 clones, approximately 39% seen once. Material for sequencing was stem cell memory CD4+ T cells from blood. The receptors come from a woman between 18 and 29 years old in good health. CDR3s include the opening cysteine and the closing phenylalanine or tryptophan. Fields, in order: clone size, V gene, J gene, D gene, CDR3 protein, CDR3 DNA. A D gene is named only where the DNA matches it firmly. Clone size is given for some rows only: seen once, a few or many times, or a class if the clone is expanded.

few,TRBV18,TRBJ2-7,TRBD1,CASSPGQGAGEQYF,TGTGCCAGCTCACCGGGACAGGGGGCCGGGGAGCAGTACTTC
-,TRBV7-9,TRBJ2-2,TRBD1,CASSLKNRGPGELFF,TGTGCCAGCAGCTTAAAGAACAGGGGGCCCGGGGAGCTGTTTTTT
few,TRBV7-2,TRBJ2-5,TRBD2,CASSLVASGRETQYF,TGTGCCAGCAGCTTAGTAGCTAGCGGGCGTGAGACCCAGTACTTC
-,TRBV21-1,TRBJ2-5,-,CASSTTGYPNTQYF,TGTGCCAGCAGCACAACAGGGTATCCAAATACCCAGTACTTC
-,TRBV6-6,TRBJ2-5,TRBD2,CASSIAGSGQETKYF,TGTGCCAGCAGTATAGCGGGATCGGGCCAAGAGACCAAGTACTTC
-,TRBV9,TRBJ2-3,TRBD1,CASGPGQGPDTQYF,TGTGCCAGTGGGCCGGGACAGGGTCCAGATACGCAGTATTTT
-,TRBV7-7,TRBJ2-7,TRBD1,CASSTDRVGEQYF,TGTGCTAGCAGCACGGACAGGGTGGGCGAGCAGTACTTC
-,TRBV28,TRBJ2-2,-,CASKLGLALNTGELFF,TGTGCCAGCAAGCTCGGGCTAGCGCTGAACACCGGGGAGCTGTTTTTT
few,TRBV7-2,TRBJ2-3,-,CASTRGFFQDTQYF,TGTGCCAGCACCCGAGGTTTCTTCCAGGATACGCAGTATTTT
-,TRBV6-6,TRBJ1-1,-,CASSYPRQVATEAFF,TGTGCCAGCAGTTACCCGCGACAGGTGGCCACTGAAGCTTTCTTT
-,TRBV5-1,TRBJ2-7,TRBD2,CASSFSGSNEQYF,TGCGCCAGCAGCTTTAGCGGGAGCAACGAGCAGTACTTC
-,TRBV29-1,TRBJ2-1,TRBD2,CSFSFWREYRNEQFF,TGCAGCTTCTCCTTCTGGCGGGAGTACAGGAATGAGCAGTTCTTC
-,TRBV18,TRBJ2-5,-,CASSPLGSPQETQYF,TGTGCCAGCTCACCGTTAGGGAGCCCTCAAGAGACCCAGTACTTC
-,TRBV29-1,TRBJ1-4,-,CSVKKNRHNEKLFF,TGCAGCGTTAAGAAAAACAGACATAATGAAAAACTGTTTTTT
-,TRBV5-4,TRBJ1-1,TRBD1,CASSPRGQTGRHRISEAFF,TGTGCCAGCAGTCCAAGGGGGCAAACAGGGAGGCATAGGATCTCTGAAGCTTTCTTT
few,TRBV27,TRBJ1-2,TRBD1,CASSLLGTGGDGYTF,TGTGCCAGCAGTTTATTGGGCACAGGGGGCGATGGCTACACCTTC
few,TRBV30,TRBJ2-1,-,CAWSVRERYNEQFF,TGTGCCTGGAGTGTCCGGGAGAGGTACAATGAGCAGTTCTTC
-,TRBV18,TRBJ2-7,TRBD1,CASSPLDRASEQYF,TGTGCCAGCTCACCATTGGACAGGGCCTCCGAGCAGTACTTC
few,TRBV4-2,TRBJ2-1,-,CASSQYIRGGKYNEQFF,TGTGCCAGCAGCCAATACATACGAGGAGGTAAATACAATGAGCAGTTCTTC
few,TRBV28,TRBJ1-5,TRBD1,CASSWDRRYNQPQHF,TGTGCCAGCAGCTGGGACAGGAGGTATAATCAGCCCCAGCATTTT
-,TRBV14,TRBJ2-4,-,CASSQDLGGTKNIQYF,TGTGCCAGCAGCCAAGACCTGGGAGGAACCAAAAACATTCAGTACTTC
-,TRBV12-5,TRBJ1-1,-,CASGLGPGLAFF,TGTGCTAGTGGTTTGGGACCTGGGCTAGCTTTCTTT